This T cell receptor beta chain came from a study of monozygotic twins with cystic fibrosis. Study observations and caveats: Monozygotic CF twin pairs shared significantly more nucleotide-identical clonotypes than unrelated CF individuals did. The repertoire was suggested to be naive-dominated, clonality median around 0.0095.

The CDR3 runs 13 residues. Germline assignment: CDR1 MNHNS and CDR2 SASEGT. V lost 10 bases and J lost 2, with 11 bases in between. Here immunoSEQ multiplex PCR was the method, and the copy in TCRdb shows in-frame clones only, minus some. The profile shows approximately 17,000 clones, around 97% of them singletons. Details on this clone: Its antigen is unknown.

The sequence came from a girl under 10 years old with cystic fibrosis. The sequenced sample was blood. V usage is TRBV6-1 and J usage is TRBJ2-2; no clear D gene. DNA for the CDR3: TGTGCCACCAGAATAAAAAACACCGGGGAGCTGTTTTTT. Translation: CATRIKNTGELFF.